This T cell receptor beta chain was observed in a study of T cells after yellow fever vaccination (dated by TCRdb to the late 2010s). Regarding the complete study: Libraries from fractions with low cell numbers were prepared with the SMART-Seq v4 Ultra Low Input RNA kit. Bulk TCR alpha and beta repertoires were sequenced longitudinally to track T-cell clones before and after primary and booster YFV17D yellow fever vaccination. Two healthy male donors made up the cohort, one aged 18 to 30 years and the other aged 30 to 39 years. Bulk PBMC replicates and cell subsets were isolated from blood drawn at multiple timepoints before and after both primary and secondary immunization. Results and caveats for the whole study, not just this receptor: Compared with the primary T-cell response, the secondary T-cell response was weaker but faster, peaking on day 5 rather than day 15. A small fraction of clonotypes showed up in both the CD4 and CD8 compartments, probably as a result of convergent recombination. FACS-sorted repertoires could contain abundant contaminating clonotypes from the bulk population, so computational filtering was required. After the booster, most clones that had expanded after primary vaccination were detected again (nearly 97% of CD4 and more than 80% of CD8), suggesting broad maintenance of memory. Because the study included only a couple of donors, the extent to which the findings can be generalized is limited.

Synthesis of TCR cDNA relied on 5'RACE template switching, a step that introduced a universal primer site along with unique molecular identifiers. Priming for cDNA synthesis came from both the TCR alpha and TCR beta constant segments. Libraries were amplified in two PCR steps, with sample barcodes and sequencing adapters added in the second step. Sequencing of libraries was done on Illumina HiSeq 2500 (2x100 bp) or NovaSeq (2x150 bp). In the original analysis: Reads were demultiplexed and collapsed into UMI consensus sequences with MIGEC, and V(D)J alignment was performed with MiXCR. Using edgeR on replicate PBMC samples, clonotypes were called vaccine-responding if FDR was below 0.01 and the log2 fold change was above 5 up to day 15. Bulk clonotypes were assigned CD4 or CD8 identity according to which sequenced CD4 or CD8 repertoire held them at higher abundance. TCRdb trimmed public reads at Q25 via fastp, called clones via MiXCR and kept in-frame beta chains. Every entry covers one CDR3 protein and lists the most common genes and DNA from its rows. The V and J calls here are based on TCRdb, not the publication. This sample holds over 300,000 distinct CDR3 sequences; about 6.6% were observed only once. The ten largest clones capture about a sixth of the sample.

Taken from the germline V gene (reference sequence), the CDR1 and CDR2 loops are LNHNV and YYDKDF. The junction shows trimming of 4 bases on V and 0 bases on J, and the gene matches do not reach 11 bases of it. Its CDR3 holds 18 amino acids, cysteine through phenylalanine. Just CDR3 DNA is preserved here, 54 bases in frame from base 1. The treatment or condition label for this specimen denotes: live attenuated yellow fever vaccine strain. At every blood-draw timepoint, two biological replicates of bulk PBMCs were collected. A standard Ficoll-Paque protocol was used to isolate PBMCs from peripheral blood. TriZol was used to extract RNA from bulk PBMCs, CD4 and CD8 fractions, and dextramer-positive and dextramer-negative fractions. About this clonotype: The clone's antigen remains unknown. Per-base qualities were not stored, and no clone one base away is much larger.

The source is a man aged 18-30 years who received the YFV17D yellow fever vaccine. The sequencing here drew on PBMCs, taken about 41 days after the first yellow fever vaccination. The chain links TRBV15 with TRBJ1-4; 7 middle bases align to TRBD1. The nucleotide sequence is given as TGTGCCACCAGCACAACTGACGACAGGGACGCAACTAATGAAAAACTGTTTTTT. The translation is CATSTTDDRDATNEKLFF.